The clone carrying this TCR beta chain is medium-sized (0.01 to 0.1%) within its sample. Its antigen remains unidentified. This record comes from a study of liver allograft versus peripheral blood T cells. Background on the study: Repertoires of T cell receptors in transplanted livers were compared with recipients' peripheral blood repertoires. Overall study findings and caveats: Intra-allograft T cell receptor repertoires in the liver reportedly differed from peripheral blood repertoires.

One entry per CDR3 protein, called by TCRdb with MiXCR from the reads. The sample holds about 2,100 distinct CDR3 sequences, around 14% seen once. This clonotype was sampled from a human patient who had a liver transplant. The graft donor may have given rise to some T cells.

The CDR3 DNA sequence: TGTGCCAGCTCACCTTTCACCGGGGCAACTAATGAAAAACTGTTTTTT. Translating gives CASSPFTGATNEKLFF. The V and J genes are TRBV18 and TRBJ1-4; unclear D gene. CDR1 and CDR2 from the germline V gene are KGHSH and LQKENI. The CDR3 sequence is 16 residues long. Trimming stripped 3 bases from V and 0 bases from J, with 11 bases between.